This T cell receptor (beta chain) was sequenced in a study of blood T cell repertoires in COVID-19. Trimming stripped 6 bases from V and 3 bases from J, with 12 bases between. The CDR3 covers 13 residues. Here immunoSEQ multiplex PCR was the method, and the copy in TCRdb shows in-frame clones only, minus some. This table has around 190,000 clones, about four fifths appearing once. Sequencing was carried out using PBMCs or T cells enriched from blood (not recorded which). The chain recombines TRBV12-3 or TRBV12-4 with TRBJ2-7, with no clear D. The clonotype originates from a woman aged 25 to 45 who had been exposed to COVID-19. In DNA form, the CDR3 reads TGTGCCAGCAGCCCCCCGGGTGACTACGAGCAGTACTTC. Protein product: CASSPPGDYEQYF.